This T cell receptor (beta chain) was recorded in a study of shared clonotypes between healthy human individuals. Only in-frame clones appear in the TCRdb table, and some are missing; sequencing was by immunoSEQ multiplex PCR. The table shows fewer than 650,000 clones, with 75% to 85% occurring only once. The germline CDR1 and CDR2 sequences are SGHTA and FQGNSA. This CDR3 has 18 residues. The V end lost 5 bases, the J end lost 0 bases, and 22 bases lay between the germline ends. Sequencing was done on a sample of PBMCs. The chain is built from TRBV7-2 and TRBJ1-2; D remains unclear. This receptor was obtained from a woman between 40 and 50 years old in good health. Some clones in this sample may be carry-over from other donors' samples. CDR3 protein: CASSPDMAGRRSNYGYTF. CDR3 nucleotide sequence: TGTGCCAGCAGCCCAGATATGGCCGGAAGACGGTCTAACTATGGCTACACCTTC.